The TCR beta chain described here comes from a study of cytomegalovirus exposure and HLA in healthy donors. Findings and caveats of the study: HLA restriction was apparent for most CMV-associated TCR beta chains in a later analysis.

With 60 Vbeta and 13 Jbeta primers, the PCR was carried out. Sequenced by immunoSEQ multiplex PCR; TCRdb stores in-frame clones only, minus some. The repertoire consists of about 130,000 clones, with around 77% occurring once and the leading ten covering around 2%. The sample holds one count of this clone. Its antigen is undetermined. Germline CDR1 SEHNR, CDR2 FQNEAQ (reference sequence). V was trimmed by 5 bases and J by 2 bases, leaving 10 bases between them. This CDR3 region has 13 residues. This sequence joins TRBV7-9 and TRBJ2-7; no firm D call. This clonotype was obtained from a man aged 30-40 years in good health and CMV-seronegative. The sample consisted of PBMCs. The CDR3 nucleotides read TGTGCCAGCAGCCCCATGTCGGCCTACGAGCAGTACTTC. Encoded protein: CASSPMSAYEQYF.